One and the same sample provided the 10 T cell receptor beta chains below, sequenced in a study of identical twins. TCRdb reprocessed the 5' RACE reads via MiXCR and lists one record per CDR3 protein. The sample lists 430,000 or so distinct CDR3 sequences, 20% to 30% occurring once. The same sample was also studied in work on T cells expressing NK-cell markers.

The sequenced material came from CD4+ T cells sorted from blood. The receptors here all came from a young woman in good health.

This chain uses TRBV5-1 with TRBJ2-5; TRBD1 is a possible D gene (6 bases). CDR1 is SGHRS and CDR2 is YFSETQ in the germline V gene. This CDR3 has 13 residues. Trimming removed 0 bases at V and 10 bases at J, with 13 bases between. This CDR3 reads CASSLEAGVGQYF. As DNA, the CDR3 is TGCGCCAGCAGCTTGGAGGCAGGGGTGGGCCAGTACTTC.

This clonotype was counted only a few times. J is TRBJ1-1 and V is TRBV10-3, with unresolved D. Germline-derived CDR1 and CDR2 are ENHRY and SYGVKD. Deletions cut 3 bases from V and 0 bases from J, with 11 bases between. CDR3 length equals 15 residues. Written as DNA, the CDR3 is TGTGCCATCAGTGAATCGGACGGACTGAACACTGAAGCTTTCTTT. It is translated as CAISESDGLNTEAFF.

This sequence joins TRBV20-1 and TRBJ2-1; TRBD1 matches 8 bases. Germline V CDR1 and CDR2: DFQATT, SNEGSKA (reference sequence). The length of the CDR3 is 14 residues. V lost 6 bases and J lost 2; bases outside the gene matches: 6. The CDR3 sequence: CSASRGQPYNEQFF. CDR3 sequence (DNA): TGCAGTGCAAGCAGGGGGCAACCCTACAATGAGCAGTTCTTC.

The V and J genes are TRBV7-3 and TRBJ2-3; no reliable D call. Per germline, CDR1 SGHTA and CDR2 FQGTGA. CDR3 size: 14 residues. Trimming stripped 4 bases from V and 4 bases from J, with 12 bases between. The CDR3 spells CASSSPGVSDTQYF. CDR3 sequence (DNA): TGTGCCAGCAGCTCGCCGGGCGTCTCAGATACGCAGTATTTT.

The rearrangement joins TRBV4-1 to TRBJ2-3; TRBD1 might be the D (6 bases). From germline, CDR1 is MGHRA and CDR2 YSYEKL. Trimming removed 1 base at V and 1 base at J, with 15 bases between. The CDR3 loop spans 17 amino acids. As DNA, the CDR3 is TGCGCCAGCAGCCAAGCGGTGACAGGCCCCGGCACAGATACGCAGTATTTT. Its translation: CASSQAVTGPGTDTQYF.

J is TRBJ2-7 and V is TRBV20-1; 7 bases fit TRBD2. CDR1 and CDR2 from the germline V gene are DFQATT and SNEGSKA (reference sequence). Trimming removed 6 bases from V and 0 bases from J; junction bases left unmatched: 14. The CDR3 runs to 16 residues. CDR3 in amino acids: CSADGGLFKSSYEQYF. The CDR3, as DNA: TGCAGTGCCGATGGGGGACTATTCAAAAGCTCCTACGAGCAGTACTTC.

The chain links TRBV5-1 to TRBJ2-1, with a possible D match to TRBD2 (6 bases). V lost 6 bases, J lost 1 base, and 8 bases lay in between. The CDR3 length is 13 residues. CDR1 SGHRS and CDR2 YFSETQ come from the germline V gene. CDR3 DNA: TGCGCCAGCAACGGAGGGTCCTACAATGAGCAGTTCTTC. It translates to CASNGGSYNEQFF.

The CDR3 is CAISESAASGSTDTQYF. The CDR3 nucleotides are TGTGCCATCAGTGAGTCGGCGGCTAGCGGTAGCACAGATACGCAGTATTTT. The chain couples TRBV10-3 to TRBJ2-3; 7 bases match TRBD2. The CDR3 extends over 17 amino acids. The germline V gene encodes CDR1 ENHRY and CDR2 SYGVKD. J gave up 0 bases and V 0 bases, and 6 bases lay outside the gene matches.

This clonotype was seen only a few times. The V and J genes are TRBV9 and TRBJ1-2; 7 nucleotides line up with TRBD1. Germline loops: CDR1 SGDLS, CDR2 YYNGEE. This CDR3 contains 14 residues. Trimming cost V 3 bases and J 0 bases; bases outside gene matches: 2. The CDR3: CASSATGANYGYTF. Here the CDR3 DNA reads TGTGCCAGCAGCGCTACAGGGGCTAACTATGGCTACACCTTC.

V and J are TRBV25-1 and TRBJ1-1, with D unclear. V lost 6 bases and J 1 base, leaving 6 bases between the germline ends. CDR1 is MGHDK, CDR2 SYGVNS, per germline. There are 12 residues in the CDR3. CDR3 nucleotides: TGTGCCAGCAGGCGGGGGAACACTGAAGCTTTCTTT. Translating it yields CASRRGNTEAFF.